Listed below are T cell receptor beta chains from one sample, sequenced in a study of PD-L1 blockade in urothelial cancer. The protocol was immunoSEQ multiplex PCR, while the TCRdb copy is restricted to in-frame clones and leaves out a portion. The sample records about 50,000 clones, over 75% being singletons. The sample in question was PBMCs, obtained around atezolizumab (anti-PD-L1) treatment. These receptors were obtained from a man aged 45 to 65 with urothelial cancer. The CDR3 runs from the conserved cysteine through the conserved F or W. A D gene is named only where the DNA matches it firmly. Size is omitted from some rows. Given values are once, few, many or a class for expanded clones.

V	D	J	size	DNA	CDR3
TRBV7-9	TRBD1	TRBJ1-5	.	TGTGCCAGCAGTCAGGACAGGACTAGCAATCAGCCCCAGCATTTT	CASSQDRTSNQPQHF
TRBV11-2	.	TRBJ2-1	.	TGTGCCAGCAGCTTAGAACTAGGCGTAAATGAGCAGTTCTTC	CASSLELGVNEQFF
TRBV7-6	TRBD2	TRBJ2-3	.	TGTGCCAGCAGCCAAACTAGCGGGAGGGGCACAGATACGCAGTATTTT	CASSQTSGRGTDTQYF
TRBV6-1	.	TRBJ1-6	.	TGTGCCAGCACCCCTTGGGCGGGTAATTCACCCCTCCACTTT	CASTPWAGNSPLHF
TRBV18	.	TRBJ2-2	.	TGTGCCAGCTCACCCCCTGAGTGGGGGGGCACCCTGTCGGACACCGGGGAGCTGTTTTTT	CASSPPEWGGTLSDTGELFF
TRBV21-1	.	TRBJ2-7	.	TGTGCCAGCAGCCCTAGGGGTTCGCTCGAGCAGTACTTC	CASSPRGSLEQYF
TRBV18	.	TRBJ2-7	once	TGTGCCAGCTCACCCGACAGAACAGCCTACGAGCAGTACTTC	CASSPDRTAYEQYF
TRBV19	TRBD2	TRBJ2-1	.	TGTGCCAGTCGTTTTGGAGTAGCGGGGTTAGATGAGCAGTTCTTC	CASRFGVAGLDEQFF
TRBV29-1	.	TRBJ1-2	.	TGCAGCGTCCCACCAGGGGCTTCCTATGGCTACACCTTC	CSVPPGASYGYTF
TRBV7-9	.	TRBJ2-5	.	TGTGCCAGCAGCTTAGGCGGCTCGTCCCGGGGGGAGACCCAGTACTTC	CASSLGGSSRGETQYF
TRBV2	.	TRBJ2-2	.	TGTGCCAGCAGGGGGACAATCATCGGGGAGCTGTTTTTT	CASRGTIIGELFF